This T cell receptor beta chain was identified in a study of cytomegalovirus exposure and HLA in healthy donors. Overall study context: Earlier, some 200 million T cells were analyzed, and about 100 million unique TCR beta sequences were found among them. Study-level findings and limits: Within the data, a cluster of highly shared sequence variants was likely a sequencing artifact.

PCR amplification relied on 60 Vbeta primers (plus 13 Jbeta primers). Clones were read by immunoSEQ multiplex PCR, and TCRdb kept only the in-frame ones, dropping some. The table has about 140,000 clones, roughly 80% seen once. In germline, CDR1 is SGHTA, CDR2 FQGNSA. Trimming pared 1 base from V and 2 bases from J, leaving 9 bases between. The CDR3 has 14 residues. About this clone itself: As yet, its antigen is unknown.

The chain links TRBV7-2 to TRBJ2-7; D perhaps matches TRBD1 (5 bases). This TCR was recovered from a woman in her 50s in good health and CMV-seropositive. Sequenced input: PBMCs. In DNA, the CDR3 is TGTGCCAGCAGCTTAGATGGGGCGCCCTACGAGCAGTACTTC. This gives the protein CASSLDGAPYEQYF.